These 18 T cell receptor beta chains were sequenced from one sample in a study of blood T cell repertoires in COVID-19. Assay: immunoSEQ multiplex PCR; the TCRdb copy retains only in-frame clones and omits some. This sample has some 150,000 clones; around nine tenths occur once, and the top ten carry 2.5% to 3%. The source material was peripheral blood. The receptor source for this set is a man in his fifties or sixties with active or convalescent COVID-19.

The chain combines TRBV5-1 with TRBJ2-3, with TRBD2 identical over 10 bases. The CDR3 has 16 amino acids. The J segment lost 0 bases and the V segment lost 3 bases, leaving 4 bases of the junction unmatched. Germline V gene data show CDR1 as SGHRS and CDR2 as YFSETQ. CDR3 nucleotides: TGCGCCAGCAGCTGGGAACTAGCGGGGAGCACAGATACGCAGTATTTT. Translation gives CASSWELAGSTDTQYF. Complete variable domain (other parts from reference TRBV5-1 and TRBJ2-3): KAGVTQTPRYLIKTRGQQVTLSCSPISGHRSVSWYQQTPGQGLQFLFEYFSETQRNKGNFPGRFSGRQFSNSRSEMNVSTLELGDSALYLCASSWELAGSTDTQYFGPGTRLTVL.

Details on this clone: Other DNA sequences in the same sample also yield this CDR3. The CDR3 DNA reads TGTGCCAGCTCACCAGGGACAGGGAACTATGGCTACACCTTC. Amino acids: CASSPGTGNYGYTF. The chain carries TRBV18 and TRBJ1-2, with 9 bases that match TRBD1. V gave up 2 bases and J gave up 2 bases; unmatched junction bases: 0. In germline, CDR1 is KGHSH, CDR2 LQKENI. The CDR3 has 14 amino acids.

This chain joins TRBV6-1 and TRBJ1-2; a possible D gene is TRBD1 (5 bases). The germline V gene encodes CDR1 MNHNS and CDR2 SASEGT. The germline V and J ends were trimmed by 3 bases and 4 bases, with 12 bases remaining between them. The CDR3 contains 14 residues. In DNA, the CDR3 is TGTGCCAGCAGTGATAACTCAGGGATCTATGGCTACACCTTC. This translates into CASSDNSGIYGYTF.

This chain joins TRBV18 and TRBJ2-7, with a weak D call TRBD2 (5 bases). Germline lookup yields CDR1 KGHSH and CDR2 LQKENI. This CDR3 is 12 amino acids long. The V gene lost 3 bases and the J gene lost 3 bases, with 6 bases spanning the gap. The CDR3 DNA sequence: TGTGCCAGCTCACCCGGAGGCTACGAGCAGTACTTC. Translation gives CASSPGGYEQYF.

The chain has TRBV7-2 and TRBJ2-5; 9 bases align to TRBD1. CDR1 is SGHTA, CDR2 FQGNSA, per germline. The CDR3 covers 13 residues. The ends lost 5 bases at V and 6 bases at J; junction bases unmatched: 4. The CDR3, as DNA: TGTGCCAGCAGCGCGGGGACAGGGAAGACCCAGTACTTC. Protein sequence: CASSAGTGKTQYF. Looking up the rest from reference TRBV7-2 and TRBJ2-5 gives the full variable domain: GAGVSQSPSNKVTEKGKDVELRCDPISGHTALYWYRQSLGQGLEFLIYFQGNSAPDKSGLPSDRFSAERTGGSVSTLTIQRTQQEDSAVYLCASSAGTGKTQYFGPGTRLLVL.

The rearrangement joins TRBV12-5 to TRBJ2-7, with a weak D call TRBD2 (5 bases). Trimming removed 6 bases from V and 1 base from J, with 13 bases in between. The CDR3 spans 14 residues. Germline loops: CDR1 LGHNT, CDR2 FRNRAP. The CDR3 DNA reads TGTGCTAGTGGATTTTTGGACTCTTCCTACGAGCAGTACTTC. Protein: CASGFLDSSYEQYF.

This clone turned up a few times. The gene calls are TRBV6-6 and TRBJ2-6; D possibly corresponds to TRBD1 (6 bases). Trimming took 8 bases from V and 1 from J, leaving 9 bases between them. The CDR3 runs 14 residues. Germline CDR1 and CDR2: MNHNY and SVGAGI (reference sequence). CDR3 amino acids: CASGQGSGANVLTF. The DNA of the CDR3 is TGTGCCAGCGGTCAGGGGTCTGGGGCCAACGTCCTGACTTTC.

The rearrangement joins TRBV4-3 to TRBJ2-5, with D unresolved. CDR1 is LGHNA, CDR2 YSLEER, per germline. The CDR3 consists of 15 residues. The ends were cut back, 1 base at V and 5 bases at J, with 14 bases in the middle. In DNA, the CDR3 is TGCGCCAGCAGCCAAGTACCCTTCCCCGGGGAGACCCAGTACTTC. Translation: CASSQVPFPGETQYF.

The rearrangement links TRBV6-1 to TRBJ2-3; weak D call: TRBD2 (6 bases). V was trimmed by 3 bases and J by 6 bases, leaving 16 bases between them. Per the germline V gene, CDR1 is MNHNS and CDR2 is SASEGT. CDR3 size: 15 residues. The CDR3 DNA reads as TGTGCCAGCAGTGACGGTGCGGGGCGGTCTGATACGCAGTATTTT. Encoded protein: CASSDGAGRSDTQYF.

This chain links TRBV27 with TRBJ1-1, with D hard to call. In germline, CDR1 is MNHEY, CDR2 SMNVEV (reference sequence). The germline V and J ends were trimmed by 4 bases and 4 bases, with 13 bases remaining between them. The CDR3 consists of 14 residues. CDR3 residues: CASSSTRGGTEAFF. As DNA, the CDR3 is TGTGCCAGCAGTTCCACGCGGGGAGGCACTGAAGCTTTCTTT.

The CDR3 DNA reads TGTGCCAGCAGCTTAGGGGTTAGCGGGCGGAACACCGGGGAGCTGTTTTTT. Translation gives CASSLGVSGRNTGELFF. The rearrangement joins TRBV7-9 to TRBJ2-2; TRBD2 agrees at 7 bases. Germline lookup yields CDR1 SEHNR and CDR2 FQNEAQ (reference sequence). The CDR3 length is 17 residues. V shed 1 base and J 1 base; nucleotides not matched to a gene: 6.

V is TRBV27 and J is TRBJ2-7; 8 nucleotides match TRBD1. Germline V lookup: CDR1 MNHEY, CDR2 SMNVEV (reference sequence). With 5 bases clipped from V and 4 bases from J, the junction kept 10 bases outside the gene matches. This CDR3 has 15 residues. The CDR3 DNA reads TGTGCCAGCAGTGGCAGACAGGGGTCGGGATACGAGCAGTACTTC. Protein: CASSGRQGSGYEQYF.

The chain links TRBV27 to TRBJ1-4, with no clear D. The V end lost 3 bases, the J end lost 4 bases, and 12 bases lay between the germline ends. Germline lookup yields CDR1 MNHEY and CDR2 SMNVEV (reference sequence). CDR3 length: 15 residues. The CDR3 loop reads CASSFSQRFNEKLFF. In DNA form, the CDR3 reads TGTGCCAGCAGTTTCAGCCAGCGATTTAATGAAAAACTGTTTTTT.

The chain recombines TRBV3-1 (or the pseudogene TRBV3-2) with TRBJ2-3; 8 nucleotides line up with TRBD2. CDR3 length: 16 residues. Per the germline V gene, CDR1 is LGHDT and CDR2 is YNNKEL (reference sequence). The junction had 6 bases not matched to a gene; V was cut back by 1 base and J by 3 bases. For the CDR3, the DNA is TGTGCCAGCAGCCAAGGGCACGGGAGGGTTACAGATACGCAGTATTTT. This translates into CASSQGHGRVTDTQYF.

This chain joins TRBV25-1 and TRBJ1-2; D possibly corresponds to TRBD1 (6 bases). Trimming shortened V by 3 bases and J by 5 bases, and 13 bases separated the two germline ends. Germline V gene sequence: CDR1 MGHDK, CDR2 SYGVNS. This CDR3 region has 14 residues. CDR3 sequence reads: CASSEPGAGYGYTF. As DNA, the CDR3 is TGTGCCAGCAGTGAGCCAGGGGCAGGGTATGGCTACACCTTC.

The chain employs TRBV18 and TRBJ1-1, with 12 bases matching TRBD1. Germline V gene sequence: CDR1 KGHSH, CDR2 LQKENI. Unmatched junction bases numbered 1, after V lost 6 bases and J lost 2 bases. This CDR3 comprises 14 residues. The CDR3 coding sequence is TGTGCCAGCTCTGGGACAGGGGGCAACACTGAAGCTTTCTTT. Translation: CASSGTGGNTEAFF.

In this sample, this clone turned up once. V and J are TRBV2 and TRBJ1-1; 7 bases align to TRBD1. The CDR3 is 14 amino acids. Germline CDR1 SNHLY, CDR2 FYNNEI. V shed 5 bases and J 0 bases; nucleotides not matched to a gene: 3. The CDR3 protein is CASSPQGLNTEAFF. DNA for the CDR3: TGTGCCAGCAGTCCACAGGGGCTGAACACTGAAGCTTTCTTT.

The chain links TRBV2 to TRBJ2-1; 7 positions agree with TRBD2. Germline V lookup: CDR1 SNHLY, CDR2 FYNNEI. The CDR3 covers 14 residues. With V trimmed by 4 bases and J by 6 bases, 6 bases remained unmatched. The CDR3 nucleotides are TGTGCCAGCAGTGGCGGCCGGGGGGTCAATGAGCAGTTCTTC. Translation: CASSGGRGVNEQFF.